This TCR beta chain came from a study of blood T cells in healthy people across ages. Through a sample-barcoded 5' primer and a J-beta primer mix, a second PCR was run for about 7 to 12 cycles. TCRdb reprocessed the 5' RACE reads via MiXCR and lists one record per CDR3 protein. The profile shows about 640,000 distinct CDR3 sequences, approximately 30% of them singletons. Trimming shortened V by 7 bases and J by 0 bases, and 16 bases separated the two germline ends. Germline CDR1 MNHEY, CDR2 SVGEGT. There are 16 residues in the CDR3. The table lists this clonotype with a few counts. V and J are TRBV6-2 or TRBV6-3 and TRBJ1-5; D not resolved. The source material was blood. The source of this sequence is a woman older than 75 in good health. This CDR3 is CASTPGRGFSNQPQHF. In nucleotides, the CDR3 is TGTGCCAGCACCCCCGGCCGAGGGTTTAGCAATCAGCCCCAGCATTTT.